This TCR beta chain was profiled in a study of T cell changes during pregnancy in multiple sclerosis. CDR3 length: 15 amino acids. With 7 bases clipped from V and 1 base from J, the junction kept 7 bases outside the gene matches. From germline, CDR1 is SGHRS and CDR2 YFSETQ. TCRdb's copy holds only in-frame clones and misses some; the assay was immunoSEQ multiplex PCR. The table lists 50,000 or so clones, approximately 94% of them singletons. The sequence came from a female donor with multiple sclerosis, enrolled in a pregnancy study. The gene calls are TRBV5-1 and TRBJ2-3; 9 nucleotides match TRBD2. The specimen comprised CD4+ T cells from peripheral blood mononuclear cells, sampled in the third trimester of pregnancy. The CDR3 nucleotides read TGCGCCAGCTGGCCGGGACTAGCTGGCACAGATACGCAGTATTTT. Its translation: CASWPGLAGTDTQYF.